The following is a T cell receptor beta chain sequence with its context. Its antigen remains unidentified. The record originates from a study of response to subunit inactivated influenza vaccine. TCRdb recomputed calls from the RT-PCR reads with MiXCR, one row per CDR3 protein. The table lists 650,000 to 800,000 distinct CDR3 sequences, approximately 13% of them singletons. Trimming took 5 bases from V and 3 from J, leaving 14 bases between them. The CDR3 is 15 residues long. CDR1 SGHAT and CDR2 FQNNGV come from the germline V gene. Study results and caveats: It was suggested by the authors that few new T cells are recruited by each seasonal influenza vaccination.

The sequence came from a man aged 45-60 years who received an inactivated influenza vaccine. The chain carries TRBV11-2 and TRBJ2-4; the D call may be TRBD1 or TRBD2 (5 bases each). Sequencing was performed on PBMCs from blood, taken around two weeks before vaccination. CDR3 DNA sequence: TGTGCCAGCAGCCCTCAAGGGACGGACAAAAACATTCAGTACTTC. Translating it yields CASSPQGTDKNIQYF.